Sequencing of this T cell receptor beta chain was carried out in a study of control samples from healthy donors and cancer patients. Trimming left V 4 bases short and J 0 bases short, with 12 bases between. The germline gives CDR1 SGHDT, CDR2 YYEEEE. This CDR3 region has 15 residues. Here immunoSEQ multiplex PCR was the method, and the copy in TCRdb shows in-frame clones only, minus some. The sample has about 170,000 clones, about 93% seen once. The TCR originated in a woman in her fifties or sixties in good health. The sample comprised blood. This sequence joins TRBV5-6 and TRBJ2-3, with D unclear. CDR3 in DNA: TGTGCCAGCAGCCCAGCCTCCGGTAGCACAGATACGCAGTATTTT. It codes for CASSPASGSTDTQYF.